The clone carrying this T cell receptor (beta chain) was seen only once. What it binds is not known. A much more abundant neighbour one base away suggests this may be a read error. These data come from a study of molecular identifiers for immune sequencing clone quantification. TCRdb analysed the PCR reads with MiXCR anew, one entry per CDR3 protein. The sample has about 98,000 distinct CDR3 sequences; 30% to 35% are singletons. As CD8+CD4-CCR7+CD45RA+ cells, naive CD8 T cells were sorted. The CDR3 extends over 15 amino acids. Whole-study results and caveats: Spiked-in Jurkat TCR RNA corresponding to one cell was reported as detectable against 970,000 or so naive cells. For effector cells, clones above 20 RNA copies held over 97% of molecules; for naive cells, under 1%.

The sequence derives from a human donor in good health. Some libraries in this study had Jurkat cell RNA spiked in. This sequence joins TRBV12-3 or TRBV12-4 and TRBJ2-3, with TRBD2 as a possible D gene (6 bases). The sample comprised naive CD8+ T cells from blood, with Jurkat cell RNA spiked in. The sample's subset: FACS-sorted CD8+CD4-CCR7+CD45RA+ naive T cells. In DNA, the CDR3 is TGTGCCAGCAGTTACAGCGGAGGGGTGGTAGATACGCTGTATTTT. Residues: CASSYSGGVVDTLYF.